Given below is one TCR beta chain in context. The antigen is not known. The method was immunoSEQ multiplex PCR; TCRdb's version includes in-frame clones alone and lacks a portion of them. The profile shows roughly 26,000 clones, roughly 79% of them singletons. This sample stems from a study of OX40 agonist ivuxolimab in advanced cancers. Across the whole study: The patients got ivuxolimab, which is an agonistic anti-OX40 (CD134) antibody.

Trimming cost V 6 bases and J 3 bases; bases outside gene matches: 7. Germline CDR1 and CDR2: SQVTM and ANQGSEA. The length of the CDR3 is 14 residues. Study findings and constraints: The 0.1-3.0 mg/kg partial responders had among the lowest clonal expansion.

Blood got drawn at baseline, again on cycle 4 day 1, and then on cycle 7 day 1. The rearrangement links TRBV29-1 to TRBJ2-1; 8 bases agree with TRBD2. The sequencing used CD4+ or CD8+ T cells sorted from blood, collected in a trial of the OX40 agonist ivuxolimab. The clonotype comes from an adult with an advanced solid tumor such as melanoma, head and neck, liver or kidney cancer. The CDR3 loop is CSVGLGARYNEQFF. The CDR3 DNA reads TGCAGCGTGGGACTAGGGGCCCGCTACAATGAGCAGTTCTTC.